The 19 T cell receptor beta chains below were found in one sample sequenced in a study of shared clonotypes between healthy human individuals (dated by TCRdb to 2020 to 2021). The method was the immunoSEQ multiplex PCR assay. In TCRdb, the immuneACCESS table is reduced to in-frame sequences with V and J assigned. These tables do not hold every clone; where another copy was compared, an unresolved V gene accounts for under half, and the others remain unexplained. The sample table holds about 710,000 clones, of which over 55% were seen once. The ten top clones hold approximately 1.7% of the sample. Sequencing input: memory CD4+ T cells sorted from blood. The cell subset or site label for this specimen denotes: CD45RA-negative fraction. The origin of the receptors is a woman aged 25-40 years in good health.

The chain's CDR3 is CASSSTQKLFF. In DNA, the CDR3 is TGTGCCAGCAGTTCAACCCAGAAACTGTTTTTT. J is TRBJ1-4 and V is TRBV28; no definite D call. CDR3 length: 11 residues. The germline V and J ends were trimmed by 4 bases and 11 bases, with 8 bases remaining between them. CDR1 is MDHEN, CDR2 SYDVKM, per germline.

CDR3 nucleotide sequence: TGTGCCACCACACCTGGCACCGGTCGGGAGACCCAGTACTTC. Translated: CATTPGTGRETQYF. This sequence joins TRBV18 and TRBJ2-5; no reliable D call. V was shortened by 10 bases and J by 5 bases, with 20 bases between the two germline ends. Germline CDR1 KGHSH, CDR2 LQKENI. This CDR3 spans 14 amino acids.

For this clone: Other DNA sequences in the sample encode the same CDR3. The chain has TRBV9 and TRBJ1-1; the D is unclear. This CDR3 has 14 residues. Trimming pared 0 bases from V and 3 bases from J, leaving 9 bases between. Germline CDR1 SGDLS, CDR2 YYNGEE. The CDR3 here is CASSVGTTDTEAFF. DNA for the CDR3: TGTGCCAGCAGCGTAGGAACTACGGACACTGAAGCTTTCTTT.

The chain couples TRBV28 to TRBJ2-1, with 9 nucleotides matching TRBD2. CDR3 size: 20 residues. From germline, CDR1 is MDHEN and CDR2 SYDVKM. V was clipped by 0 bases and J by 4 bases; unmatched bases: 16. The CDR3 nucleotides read TGTGCCAGCAGTTTATGGAGGACAGCCGTAGGCGGGGGGGGGTACAATGAGCAGTTCTTC. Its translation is CASSLWRTAVGGGGYNEQFF.

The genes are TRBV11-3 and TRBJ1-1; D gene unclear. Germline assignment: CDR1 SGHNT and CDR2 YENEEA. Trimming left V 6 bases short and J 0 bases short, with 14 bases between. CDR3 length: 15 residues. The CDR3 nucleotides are TGTGCCAGCAGTGCGCGGGGTGGAATGAACACTGAAGCTTTCTTT. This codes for CASSARGGMNTEAFF.

The CDR3 here is CASSLVRHQETQYF. The CDR3, as DNA: TGTGCCAGCAGTTTAGTAAGGCACCAAGAGACCCAGTACTTC. The chain has TRBV28 and TRBJ2-5; no clear D. This CDR3 comprises 14 residues. The V end lost 2 bases, the J end lost 0 bases, and 7 bases lay between the germline ends. Germline assignment: CDR1 MDHEN and CDR2 SYDVKM.

CDR3 in DNA: TGCGCCAGCAGCTTACAGCCGGGACTAGCGGGAGTAGACACCGGGGAGCTGTTTTTT. Translation: CASSLQPGLAGVDTGELFF. The gene calls are TRBV5-1 and TRBJ2-2; 14 bases align to TRBD2. V was clipped by 2 bases and J by 3 bases; unmatched bases: 9. The CDR3 spans 19 residues. The germline gives CDR1 SGHRS, CDR2 YFSETQ.

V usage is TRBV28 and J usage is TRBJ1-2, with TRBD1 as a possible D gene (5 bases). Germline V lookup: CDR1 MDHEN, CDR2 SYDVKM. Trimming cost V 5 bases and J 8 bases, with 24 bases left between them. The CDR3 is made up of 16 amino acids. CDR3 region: CASSPLRVGRTQGYTF. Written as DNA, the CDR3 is TGTGCCAGCAGTCCGCTCCGAGTGGGGCGAACGCAGGGCTACACCTTC.

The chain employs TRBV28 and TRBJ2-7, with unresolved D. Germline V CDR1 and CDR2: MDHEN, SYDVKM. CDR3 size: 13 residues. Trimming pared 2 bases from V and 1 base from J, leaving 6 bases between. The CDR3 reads CASSLALSYEQYF. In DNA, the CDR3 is TGTGCCAGCAGTTTAGCCCTGTCCTACGAGCAGTACTTC.

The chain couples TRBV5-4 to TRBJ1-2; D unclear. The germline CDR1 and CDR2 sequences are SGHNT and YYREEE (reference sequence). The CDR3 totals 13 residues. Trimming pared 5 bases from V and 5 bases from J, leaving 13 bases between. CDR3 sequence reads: CASSSGPFYGYTF. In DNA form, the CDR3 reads TGTGCCAGCAGTTCCGGACCTTTTTATGGCTACACCTTC. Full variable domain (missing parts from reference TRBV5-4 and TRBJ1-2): ETGVTQSPTHLIKTRGQQVTLRCSSQSGHNTVSWYQQALGQGPQFIFQYYREEENGRGNFPPRFSGLQFPNYSSELNVNALELDDSALYLCASSSGPFYGYTFGSGTRLTVV.

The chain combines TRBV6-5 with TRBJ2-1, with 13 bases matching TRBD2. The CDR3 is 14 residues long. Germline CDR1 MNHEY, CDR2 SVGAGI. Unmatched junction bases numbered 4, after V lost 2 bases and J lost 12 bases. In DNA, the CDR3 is TGTGCCAGCAGTTACGGACTAGCGGGAGTCGGGCAGTTCTTC. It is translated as CASSYGLAGVGQFF.

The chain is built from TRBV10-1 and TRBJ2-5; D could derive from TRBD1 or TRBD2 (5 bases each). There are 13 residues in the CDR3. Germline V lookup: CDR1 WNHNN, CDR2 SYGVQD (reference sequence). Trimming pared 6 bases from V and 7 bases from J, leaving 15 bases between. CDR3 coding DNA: TGCGCCAGCAGCAGGGACCAGGCAGGGACCCAGTACTTC. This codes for CASSRDQAGTQYF.

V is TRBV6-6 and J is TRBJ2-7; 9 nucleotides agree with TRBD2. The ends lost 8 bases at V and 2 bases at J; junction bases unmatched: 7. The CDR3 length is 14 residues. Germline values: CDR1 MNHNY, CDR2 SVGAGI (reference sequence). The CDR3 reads CASGPGLAPYEQYF. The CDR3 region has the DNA TGTGCCAGCGGCCCGGGACTAGCTCCCTACGAGCAGTACTTC.

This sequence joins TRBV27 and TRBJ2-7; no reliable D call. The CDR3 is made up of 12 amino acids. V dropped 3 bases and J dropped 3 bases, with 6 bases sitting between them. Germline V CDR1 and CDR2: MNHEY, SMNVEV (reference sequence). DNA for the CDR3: TGTGCCAGCAGTTTTAACCACTACGAGCAGTACTTC. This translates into CASSFNHYEQYF.

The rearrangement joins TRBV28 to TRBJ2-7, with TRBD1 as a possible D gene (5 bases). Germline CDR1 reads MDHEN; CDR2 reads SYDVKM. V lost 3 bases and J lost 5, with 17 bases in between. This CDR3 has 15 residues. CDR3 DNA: TGTGCCAGCAGTTTTCTTAGGGGTCAAAATAACGAGCAGTACTTC. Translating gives CASSFLRGQNNEQYF.

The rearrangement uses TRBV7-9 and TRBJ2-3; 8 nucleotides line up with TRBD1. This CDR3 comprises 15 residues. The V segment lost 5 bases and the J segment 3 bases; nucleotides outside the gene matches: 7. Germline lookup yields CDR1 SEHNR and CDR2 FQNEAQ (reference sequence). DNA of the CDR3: TGTGCCAGCAGCCCCGACAGGGGATGGACAGATACGCAGTATTTT. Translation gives CASSPDRGWTDTQYF.

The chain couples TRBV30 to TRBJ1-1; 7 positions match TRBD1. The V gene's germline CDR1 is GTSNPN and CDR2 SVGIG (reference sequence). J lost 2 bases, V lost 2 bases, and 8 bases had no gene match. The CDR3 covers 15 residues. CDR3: CAWSHADRLNTEAFF. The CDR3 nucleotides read TGTGCCTGGAGTCATGCGGACAGGTTAAACACTGAAGCTTTCTTT.

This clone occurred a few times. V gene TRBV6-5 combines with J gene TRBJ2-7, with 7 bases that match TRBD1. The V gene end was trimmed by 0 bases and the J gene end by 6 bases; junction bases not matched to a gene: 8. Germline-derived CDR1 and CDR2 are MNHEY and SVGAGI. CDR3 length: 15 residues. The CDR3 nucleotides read TGTGCCAGCAGTTACTCCCGCCAGGGGGTAGGCGAGCAGTACTTC. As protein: CASSYSRQGVGEQYF.

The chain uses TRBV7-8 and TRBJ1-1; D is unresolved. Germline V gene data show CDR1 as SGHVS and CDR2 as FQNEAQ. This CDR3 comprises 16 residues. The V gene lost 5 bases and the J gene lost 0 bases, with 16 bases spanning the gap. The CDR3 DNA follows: TGTGCCAGCAGCCCAAGGTCCCAGCTCATGAACACTGAAGCTTTCTTT. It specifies CASSPRSQLMNTEAFF.